This passage covers 4 T cell receptor beta chains from one sample sequenced in a study of blood T cell repertoires in COVID-19. This table comes from immunoSEQ multiplex PCR, and its TCRdb copy is limited to in-frame clones, with some not included. This table holds about 210,000 clones, approximately 85% found once. The sequencing sample was made of peripheral blood. The receptors were gathered from an older woman with COVID-19, enrolled during active disease.

The rearrangement joins TRBV29-1 to TRBJ2-1; no firm D call. CDR3 size: 15 residues. Germline values: CDR1 SQVTM, CDR2 ANQGSEA. V lost 7 bases and J lost 0, with 16 bases in between. The CDR3 loop is CSAQEIFSSYNEQFF. The CDR3 DNA reads TGCAGCGCTCAAGAGATTTTCAGCTCCTACAATGAGCAGTTCTTC.

The rearrangement links TRBV19 to TRBJ2-6; a possible D gene is TRBD1 (5 bases). Per the germline V gene, CDR1 is LNHDA and CDR2 is SQIVND (reference sequence). The V end was cut by 4 bases, the J end by 2 bases, with 12 bases between. The CDR3 is 16 residues long. The CDR3 sequence is CASSKQVIPGANVLTF. As DNA, the CDR3 is TGTGCCAGTAGTAAACAGGTGATTCCTGGGGCCAACGTCCTGACTTTC.

CDR3 region: CASSPNRGLGYTF. CDR3 DNA: TGTGCCAGCAGCCCAAACAGGGGGCTCGGCTACACCTTC. The chain couples TRBV7-9 to TRBJ1-2; 9 positions agree with TRBD1. The CDR3 runs 13 residues. The V gene end was trimmed by 5 bases and the J gene end by 8 bases; junction bases not matched to a gene: 6. Germline assignment: CDR1 SEHNR and CDR2 FQNEAQ (reference sequence).

CDR3 DNA sequence: TGTGCCAGCAGTTACTCATGGGGGCGCATAGCTTTCTTT. It yields the protein CASSYSWGRIAFF. The chain couples TRBV6-5 to TRBJ1-1, with a possible D match to TRBD1 (6 bases). V dropped 0 bases and J dropped 10 bases, with 12 bases sitting between them. The CDR3 runs 13 residues. The germline V gene encodes CDR1 MNHEY and CDR2 SVGAGI.